This TCR beta chain came from a study of CD8 T cells in Susac syndrome (dated by TCRdb to about 2019). At the level of the whole study: Whether CD8+ T cell activation and differentiation in Susac syndrome was antigen driven was tested using repertoire sequencing.

Of note for this clonotype: Its antigen has not been determined. The sample holds no much larger clone one base away, and base qualities are not on file.

Peripheral blood CD8+ and CD4+ T cells from healthy donors, Susac syndrome patients and multiple sclerosis patients were profiled by high-throughput TCR beta sequencing. The multiple sclerosis controls were treatment-naive patients whose relapsing-remitting disease, either stable or active, fulfilled the revised McDonald criteria. Bulk CD8+ and CD4+ T cells were purified by magnetic negative isolation, whereas CD8+ TEMRA cells were enriched by FACS. Blood was drawn into EDTA tubes, processed within 24 hours, and PBMCs were isolated by density gradient centrifugation. PBMCs destined for TCR sequencing were cryopreserved in liquid nitrogen and later thawed in a 37 °C water bath. A purity of at least 90% was achieved for sorted or isolated CD4+, CD8+ and CD8+ TEMRA cells. RNA was extracted using the RNeasy kit, and about 0.5 to 1 microgram was reverse transcribed with random hexamers. The immunoSEQ multiplex PCR assay, which covers 54 Vbeta and 13 Jbeta segments, was used to amplify TCR beta CDR3 regions. PCR amplification bias was corrected by using a synthetic template baseline for primer optimization and computational correction. The authors' analysis ran thus. Reads were annotated to V, D and J genes per IMGT and analyzed with immunoSEQ Analyzer, keeping only productive sequences. To calculate clonality, Shannon entropy was normalized by log2 of the number of productive unique sequences and then subtracted from one. For each patient and control, public and private clones were evaluated among the 100 most prevalent clones. Clones were defined as Susac-specific if absent from the healthy and MS cohorts, from 1052 published viral clones and from other ImmuneACCESS disease sequences. TCRdb reprocessed the public reads (quality trimming at Q25 with fastp, clone calling with MiXCR) and kept in-frame beta chains. Rows with a matching CDR3 protein are joined into one entry that keeps the most common DNA and genes. The V and J calls, along with clone size, are taken from TCRdb and not from the paper's own processing. Recorded for this sample are approximately 180,000 distinct CDR3 sequences; 90% to 95% of them occurred a single time. 0.09% to 0.1% of the sample belongs to the ten largest clones.

A distance of 17 bases separates the germline ends of V and J, which lose 0 bases and 2 bases respectively. The germline V gene gives CDR1 as SGHDT and CDR2 as YYEEEE. The CDR3, from cysteine to phenylalanine, totals 17 residues. CDR3 DNA is the only sequence kept; it has 51 bases, read in frame from the first base. Beyond this particular receptor, the publication reports: The TCR sequencing and HLA analysis was acknowledged to have included a relatively small number of individuals.

The rearrangement joined TRBV5-6 to TRBJ2-5, and possibly TRBD2, on 6 matching bases. The sample comprised CD4+ T cells from PBMCs. The sequence came from a human donor with multiple sclerosis. The CDR3 protein: CASSLAREDPLQETQYF. The nucleotide sequence is given as TGTGCCAGCAGCTTGGCCAGGGAGGACCCTCTTCAAGAGACCCAGTACTTC. The CDR3, completed at both ends by the reference TRBV5-6 and TRBJ2-5 genes, gives the full variable domain DAGVTQSPTHLIKTRGQQVTLRCSPKSGHDTVSWYQQALGQGPQFIFQYYEEEERQRGNFPDRFSGHQFPNYSSELNVNALLLGDSALYLCASSLAREDPLQETQYFGPGTRLLVL.